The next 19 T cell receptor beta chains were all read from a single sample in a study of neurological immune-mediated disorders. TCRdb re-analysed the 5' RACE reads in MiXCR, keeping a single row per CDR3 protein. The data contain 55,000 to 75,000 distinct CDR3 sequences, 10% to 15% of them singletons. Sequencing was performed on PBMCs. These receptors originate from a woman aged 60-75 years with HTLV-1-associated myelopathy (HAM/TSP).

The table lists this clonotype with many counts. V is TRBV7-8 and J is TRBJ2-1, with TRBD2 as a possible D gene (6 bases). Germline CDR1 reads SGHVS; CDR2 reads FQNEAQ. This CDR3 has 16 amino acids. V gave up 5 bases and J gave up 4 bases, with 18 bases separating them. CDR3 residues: CASSRGGGTGYNEQFF. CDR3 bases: TGTGCCAGCAGCCGCGGCGGCGGGACCGGATACAATGAGCAGTTCTTC.

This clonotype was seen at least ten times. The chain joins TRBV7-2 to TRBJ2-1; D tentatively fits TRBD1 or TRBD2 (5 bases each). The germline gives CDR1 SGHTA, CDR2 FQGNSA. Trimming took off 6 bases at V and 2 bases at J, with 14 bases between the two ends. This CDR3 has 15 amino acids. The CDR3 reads CASRAGTAAYNEQFF. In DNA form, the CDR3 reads TGTGCCAGCAGGGCCGGGACGGCGGCCTACAATGAGCAGTTCTTC.

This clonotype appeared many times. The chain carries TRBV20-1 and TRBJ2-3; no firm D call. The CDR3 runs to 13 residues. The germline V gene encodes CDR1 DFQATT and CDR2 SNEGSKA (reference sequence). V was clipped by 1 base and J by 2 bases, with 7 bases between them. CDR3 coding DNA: TGCAGTGCTAGAGTAGGCTACACAGATACGCAGTATTTT. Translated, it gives CSARVGYTDTQYF.

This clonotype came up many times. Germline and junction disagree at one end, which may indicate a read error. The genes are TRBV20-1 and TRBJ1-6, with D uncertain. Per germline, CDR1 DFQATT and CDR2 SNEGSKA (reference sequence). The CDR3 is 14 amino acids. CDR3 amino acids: CSAGDAFLDSPLHF. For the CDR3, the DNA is TGCAGTGCTGGAGACGCGTTTCTTGATTCACCCCTCCACTTT.

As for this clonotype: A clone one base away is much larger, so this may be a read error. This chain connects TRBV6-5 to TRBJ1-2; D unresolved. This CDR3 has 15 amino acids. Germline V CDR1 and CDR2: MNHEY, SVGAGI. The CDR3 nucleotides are TGTGCCAGCTGTTACTCCCGCGGGTTCGGGTATGGCTACACCTTC. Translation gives CASCYSRGFGYGYTF.

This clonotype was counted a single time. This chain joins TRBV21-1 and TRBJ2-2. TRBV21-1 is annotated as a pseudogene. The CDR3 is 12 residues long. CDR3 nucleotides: TGTGCCAGCAGCAAAAGAGGCGGGGAGCTGTTTTTT. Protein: CASSKRGGELFF.

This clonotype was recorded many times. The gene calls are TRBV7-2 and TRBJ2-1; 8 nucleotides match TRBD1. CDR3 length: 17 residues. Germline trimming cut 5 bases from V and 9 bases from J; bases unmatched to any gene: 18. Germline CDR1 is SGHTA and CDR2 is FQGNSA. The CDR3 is CASSKQAKDRVASEQFF. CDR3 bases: TGTGCCAGCAGCAAGCAGGCCAAGGACAGGGTAGCAAGTGAGCAGTTCTTC.

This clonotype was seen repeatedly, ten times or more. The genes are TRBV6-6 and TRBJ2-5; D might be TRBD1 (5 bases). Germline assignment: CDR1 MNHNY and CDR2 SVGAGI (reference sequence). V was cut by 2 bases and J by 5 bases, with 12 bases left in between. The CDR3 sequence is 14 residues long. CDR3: CASSYPDSGETQYF. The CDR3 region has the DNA TGTGCCAGCAGTTACCCCGACAGTGGGGAGACCCAGTACTTC.

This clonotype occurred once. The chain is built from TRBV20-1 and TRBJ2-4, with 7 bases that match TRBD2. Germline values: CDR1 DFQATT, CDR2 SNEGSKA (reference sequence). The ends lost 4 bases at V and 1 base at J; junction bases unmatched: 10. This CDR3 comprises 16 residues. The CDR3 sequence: CSANPGGRGAKNIQYF. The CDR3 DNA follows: TGCAGTGCTAACCCTGGTGGGAGGGGCGCCAAAAACATTCAGTACTTC.

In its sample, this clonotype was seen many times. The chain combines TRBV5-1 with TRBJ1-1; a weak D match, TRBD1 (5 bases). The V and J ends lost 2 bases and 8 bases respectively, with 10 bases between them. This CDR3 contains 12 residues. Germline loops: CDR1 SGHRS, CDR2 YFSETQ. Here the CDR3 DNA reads TGCGCCAGCAGCTTCCGCGGGGCCGAAGCTTTCTTT. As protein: CASSFRGAEAFF.

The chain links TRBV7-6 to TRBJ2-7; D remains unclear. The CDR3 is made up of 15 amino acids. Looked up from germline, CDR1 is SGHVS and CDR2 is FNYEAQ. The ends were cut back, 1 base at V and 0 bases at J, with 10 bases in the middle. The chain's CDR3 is CASSLGGSTSYEQYF. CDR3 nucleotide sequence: TGTGCCAGCAGCTTAGGGGGATCGACCTCCTACGAGCAGTACTTC. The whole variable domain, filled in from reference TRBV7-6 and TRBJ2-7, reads GAGVSQSPRYKVTKRGQDVALRCDPISGHVSLYWYRQALGQGPEFLTYFNYEAQQDKSGLPNDRFSAERPEGSISTLTIQRTEQRDSAMYRCASSLGGSTSYEQYFGPGTRLTVT.

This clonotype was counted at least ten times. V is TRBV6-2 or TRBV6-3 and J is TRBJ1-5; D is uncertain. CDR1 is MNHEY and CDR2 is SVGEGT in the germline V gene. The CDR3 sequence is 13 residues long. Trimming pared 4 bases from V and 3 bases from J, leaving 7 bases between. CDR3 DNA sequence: TGTGCCAGCAGTTGGGGTTCCAATCAGCCCCAGCATTTT. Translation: CASSWGSNQPQHF.

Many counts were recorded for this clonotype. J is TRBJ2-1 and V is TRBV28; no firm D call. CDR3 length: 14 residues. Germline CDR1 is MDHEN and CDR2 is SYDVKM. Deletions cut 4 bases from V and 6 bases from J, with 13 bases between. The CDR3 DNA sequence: TGTGCCAGCAGTTCCAGCATTTCAGCCAATGAGCAGTTCTTC. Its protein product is CASSSSISANEQFF.

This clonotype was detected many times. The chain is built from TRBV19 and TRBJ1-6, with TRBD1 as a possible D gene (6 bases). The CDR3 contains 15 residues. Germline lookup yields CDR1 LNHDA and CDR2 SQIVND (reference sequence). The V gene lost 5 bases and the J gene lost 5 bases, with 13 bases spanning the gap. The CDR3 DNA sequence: TGTGCCAGTAGTCAATCAGGGGTAAATAATTCACCCCTCCACTTT. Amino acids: CASSQSGVNNSPLHF.

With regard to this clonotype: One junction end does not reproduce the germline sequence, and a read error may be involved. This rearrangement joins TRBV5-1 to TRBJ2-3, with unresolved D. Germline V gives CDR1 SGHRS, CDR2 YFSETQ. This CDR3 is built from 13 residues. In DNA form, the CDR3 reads TGCGCCATCAGCGCCCTCGGCACAGATACGCAGTATTTT. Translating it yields CAISALGTDTQYF.

The CDR3: CASSSGLGLLYEQYF. For the CDR3, the DNA is TGCGCCAGCAGCTCAGGGCTCGGACTACTATACGAGCAGTACTTC. The chain combines TRBV5-1 with TRBJ2-7; D may be TRBD2 (6 bases). Germline V gene sequence: CDR1 SGHRS, CDR2 YFSETQ. The CDR3 sequence is 15 residues long. V lost 3 bases and J 4 bases, leaving 17 bases between the germline ends.

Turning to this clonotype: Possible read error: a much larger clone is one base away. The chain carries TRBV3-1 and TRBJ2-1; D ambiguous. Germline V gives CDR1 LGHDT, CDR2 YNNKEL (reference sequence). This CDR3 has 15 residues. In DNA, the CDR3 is TGTGCCAGCAGCCAATTGACCCGTACCGACAATGATCAGTTCTTC. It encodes CASSQLTRTDNDQFF.

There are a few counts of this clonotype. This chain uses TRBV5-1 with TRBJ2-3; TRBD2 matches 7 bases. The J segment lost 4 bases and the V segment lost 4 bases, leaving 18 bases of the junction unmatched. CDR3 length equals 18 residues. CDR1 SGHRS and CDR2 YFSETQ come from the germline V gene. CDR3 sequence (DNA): TGCGCCAGCAGCCCATTTGCCGGTGGGCGGGAGTCCTCAGATACGCAGTATTTT. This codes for CASSPFAGGRESSDTQYF.

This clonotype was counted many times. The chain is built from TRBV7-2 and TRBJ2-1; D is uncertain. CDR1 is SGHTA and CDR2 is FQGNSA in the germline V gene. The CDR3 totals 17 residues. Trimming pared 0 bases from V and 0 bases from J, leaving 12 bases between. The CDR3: CASSLARGPSSYNEQFF. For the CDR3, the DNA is TGTGCCAGCAGCTTAGCGCGTGGGCCTAGCTCCTACAATGAGCAGTTCTTC.